The rows below give T cell receptor beta chains drawn from one sample of a study of T cells in localized non-small cell lung cancer. The data were produced by immunoSEQ multiplex PCR, yet TCRdb's version contains in-frame clones alone and is incomplete. Among 750 to 1,000 clones listed, around 32% were seen once. The sample here was normal lung tissue next to the tumor, taken before any cancer treatment. The receptors derive from a female donor aged 60 or older with stage I lung adenocarcinoma. Both conserved end residues are trimmed from each CDR3. Fields, in order: V gene, CDR3 protein.

TRBV19,ASSIGTASSYNSPLH
TRBV16,ASSQSRSTHEQY
TRBV6-8,ASSYGTEYGYT
TRBV29-1,SVSGGTGQNIQY
TRBV6-8,ASSLHPREGNQPQH
TRBV6-8,ASRNKLVLSYNEQF
TRBV30,AADHGTGYGYT
TRBV12-5,ASALVNRDNTGELF
TRBV19,ASSISGGRSRTTDTQY
TRBV5-1,ASSLNGGSGNTIY
TRBV9,ASRATGGNYGYT
TRBV6-8,ATAIRTDGEQY
TRBV25-1,ASSEGITGEEKLF
TRBV6-8,ASKGEYGAASIKPYNEQF
TRBV10-2,ASCPRQGEANYGYT
TRBV9,ASSRREGADTQY
TRBV18,ASSPSQREALNEQF
TRBV18,ASSSTGEGYEQY
TRBV18,ASSRNPKTDTQY
TRBV7-2,ASSTSQGTYQETQY
TRBV11-3,ASSRGGGAGDLYEQY
TRBV6-8,ASSYSRGFNEQF
TRBV30,AWSVGSWTEQF
TRBV14,ASSQLLTGGYEQY
TRBV11-3,ASSRLTGRTGELF
TRBV30,AWSVLVLGNEQF
TRBV19,ASSTLNRGQGEPQH
TRBV11-3,ASSPSTMVAGDEQY
TRBV11-3,ASSVRDRDYEQY
TRBV11-3,ASRPGTENSPLH
TRBV18,ASSLTDDEQY
TRBV11-3,ASSLGAGRSTDTQY
TRBV19,ASVRPGETRGYT
TRBV11-3,ASSPTGGRRIEQF
TRBV19,ASSRLWEEGRANYGYT
TRBV9,ASSASFGGKANEKLF
TRBV6-8,ASSYSGSYEQY
TRBV10-2,ASMKGLAGPGRRETQY
TRBV14,ASSQDRLAGDLNNEQF
TRBV28,ASLRREVTEAF
TRBV6-8,ASSEGTARGYT
TRBV11-3,ASSLWTSGRAWGDTQY
TRBV12-2,ASPIGGPCYEQY
TRBV9,ASSVSGQTTNEKLF
TRBV28,ASSLWGNRGTEAF
TRBV18,ASSTWTGGGYEQY
TRBV4-1,ASSPGQDNSPLH
TRBV19,ASNRDTSGNTIY
TRBV19,ASSDRPNTGELF
TRBV9,ASSATGAELNTQY
TRBV1,TSSPQGLNLTPLH
TRBV4-1,ASSKTGGIDSPLH
TRBV6-8,ASSPTWTGRGYT
TRBV19,ASSLTLDTGELF
TRBV18,ASSSETGLSLAKNIQY
TRBV18,ASSPGQGGEQY
TRBV6-8,ASSYTGASSYEQY
TRBV6-8,ASSYSPPNRQRSSPLH